The 14 T cell receptor beta chains reported below all come from one sample, sequenced in a study of blood T cells in healthy people across ages. Through a sample-barcoded 5' primer and a J-beta primer mix, a second PCR was run for roughly 7 to 12 cycles. Via MiXCR, TCRdb re-called the 5' RACE reads, giving one row per CDR3 protein. The data contain about 720,000 distinct CDR3 sequences, about 20% of them seen just once; the ten biggest clones take up roughly 22%. The material sequenced was blood. These receptors all stem from a man aged 70 or older in good health.

This clonotype has a handful of counts. The rearrangement joins TRBV7-9 to TRBJ1-6; D gene uncertain. The CDR3 is made up of 18 amino acids. Germline lookup yields CDR1 SEHNR and CDR2 FQNEAQ (reference sequence). Trimming shortened V by 2 bases and J by 2 bases, and 16 bases separated the two germline ends. CDR3 amino acids: CASSLPGIGITYNSPLHF. The CDR3 region has the DNA TGTGCCAGCAGCTTACCTGGGATTGGTATCACCTATAATTCACCCCTCCACTTT.

Only a few counts were recorded for this clonotype. This chain joins TRBV12-3 or TRBV12-4 and TRBJ1-2; D call uncertain. This CDR3 spans 14 amino acids. Trimming stripped 7 bases from V and 2 bases from J, with 14 bases between. The CDR3 reads CASNQQISNYGYTF. The CDR3 DNA is TGTGCCAGCAACCAACAGATTTCCAACTATGGCTACACCTTC.

The chain couples TRBV24-1 to TRBJ2-1, with TRBD1 matching 11 bases. Germline assignment: CDR1 KGHDR and CDR2 SFDVKD. The ends lost 11 bases at V and 6 bases at J; junction bases unmatched: 5. The CDR3 runs to 13 residues. This CDR3 reads CASGQGAVNEQFF. The CDR3 bases are TGTGCCAGCGGACAGGGGGCAGTCAATGAGCAGTTCTTC.

J is TRBJ2-5 and V is TRBV6-4; either TRBD1 or TRBD2 may supply D (6 bases each). Germline lookup yields CDR1 MRHNA and CDR2 SNTAGT. V was shortened by 6 bases and J by 6 bases, with 14 bases between the two germline ends. The CDR3 has 13 amino acids. CDR3 sequence: CASSAVGGQTQYF. CDR3 nucleotides: TGTGCCAGCAGCGCCGTTGGGGGGCAGACCCAGTACTTC.

The chain uses TRBV3-1 and TRBJ1-2, with D possibly matching TRBD1 (6 bases). Per germline, CDR1 LGHDT and CDR2 YNNKEL (reference sequence). V gave up 4 bases and J gave up 6 bases, with 15 bases separating them. The CDR3 length is 14 residues. For the CDR3, the DNA is TGTGCCAGCAGCCGGCAGGGGTTAGTGAATGGCTACACCTTC. Translation: CASSRQGLVNGYTF.

The chain couples TRBV6-5 to TRBJ2-1; the D gene is possibly TRBD2 (6 bases). Germline CDR1 and CDR2: MNHEY and SVGAGI. CDR3 size: 16 residues. V lost 0 bases, J lost 2 bases, and 11 bases lay in between. CDR3 amino acids: CASSYSVGGTYNEQFF. CDR3 bases: TGTGCCAGCAGTTACTCGGTTGGGGGGACCTACAATGAGCAGTTCTTC.

The DNA for the CDR3 is TGTGCCAGCAGTACGAGACCCAGGGGGGATGGCTACACCTTC. This sequence encodes CASSTRPRGDGYTF. The rearrangement links TRBV12-3 or TRBV12-4 to TRBJ1-2; 7 bases are a match to TRBD1. The CDR3 is 14 amino acids. V lost 5 bases and J lost 6; bases outside the gene matches: 9.

This clonotype was seen a handful of times. The chain recombines TRBV5-5 with TRBJ1-2; tentative D call: TRBD1 (6 bases). Trimming stripped 0 bases from V and 0 bases from J, with 12 bases between. The CDR3 spans 16 residues. Germline V gene sequence: CDR1 SGHKS, CDR2 YYEKEE (reference sequence). CDR3 region: CASSLALDRPNYGYTF. The CDR3 nucleotides read TGTGCCAGCAGCTTGGCCCTGGACAGACCTAACTATGGCTACACCTTC.

This clonotype occurred many times. V and J are TRBV29-1 and TRBJ1-2; no definite D call. The V gene lost 0 bases and the J gene lost 8 bases, with 13 bases spanning the gap. In germline, CDR1 is SQVTM, CDR2 ANQGSEA. The CDR3 is 13 amino acids. The CDR3: CSVEEGGIKGYTF. The CDR3 DNA follows: TGCAGCGTTGAAGAGGGAGGGATTAAGGGCTACACCTTC.

CDR3 sequence: CASSLASGLPSTDTQYF. CDR3 bases: TGTGCCAGCAGCTTGGCTAGCGGTTTACCTAGCACAGATACGCAGTATTTT. This chain joins TRBV7-3 and TRBJ2-3; 7 positions match TRBD2. The V segment lost 3 bases and the J segment 0 bases; nucleotides outside the gene matches: 9. Germline V gene sequence: CDR1 SGHTA, CDR2 FQGTGA. This CDR3 comprises 17 residues. Supplemented by reference TRBV7-3 and TRBJ2-3, the full variable domain reads GAGVSQTPSNKVTEKGKYVELRCDPISGHTALYWYRQSLGQGPEFLIYFQGTGAADDSGLPNDRFFAVRPEGSVSTLKIQRTERGDSAVYLCASSLASGLPSTDTQYFGPGTRLTVL.

V usage is TRBV20-1 and J usage is TRBJ2-4, with 10 bases matching TRBD1. V dropped 3 bases and J dropped 8; count of bases not matched to a gene: 10. This CDR3 contains 15 residues. From germline, CDR1 is DFQATT and CDR2 SNEGSKA (reference sequence). The CDR3 sequence: CSARGSDRGLDIQYF. CDR3 bases: TGCAGTGCTAGGGGCTCAGACAGGGGGCTTGACATTCAGTACTTC.

This clonotype was seen only a few times. The rearrangement links TRBV27 to TRBJ1-6, with 7 bases aligning to TRBD1. Germline trimming cut 7 bases from V and 7 bases from J; bases unmatched to any gene: 13. This CDR3 is built from 16 residues. CDR1 MNHEY and CDR2 SMNVEV come from the germline V gene (reference sequence). CDR3 nucleotides: TGTGCCAGCACCCAAATAGGGGGCGCGGTGAATTCACCCCTCCACTTT. Residues: CASTQIGGAVNSPLHF.

This clonotype showed up just a few times. The V gene is TRBV2, the J gene TRBJ1-4; weak D call: TRBD1 (6 bases). The CDR3 is 15 residues long. The germline CDR1 and CDR2 sequences are SNHLY and FYNNEI. V lost 6 bases to trimming and J lost 3 bases, with 14 bases between them. The DNA of the CDR3 is TGTGCCAGCAGCAGTCAGGGGAAAGCTAATGAAAAACTGTTTTTT. Amino acids: CASSSQGKANEKLFF.

This clonotype showed up many times. The chain carries TRBV12-3 or TRBV12-4 and TRBJ2-2, with D unresolved. The CDR3 extends over 13 amino acids. Trimming stripped 6 bases from V and 4 bases from J, with 9 bases between. CDR3 sequence (DNA): TGTGCCAGCAGCCTGGGGTTCACCGGGGAGCTGTTTTTT. The encoded protein is CASSLGFTGELFF.